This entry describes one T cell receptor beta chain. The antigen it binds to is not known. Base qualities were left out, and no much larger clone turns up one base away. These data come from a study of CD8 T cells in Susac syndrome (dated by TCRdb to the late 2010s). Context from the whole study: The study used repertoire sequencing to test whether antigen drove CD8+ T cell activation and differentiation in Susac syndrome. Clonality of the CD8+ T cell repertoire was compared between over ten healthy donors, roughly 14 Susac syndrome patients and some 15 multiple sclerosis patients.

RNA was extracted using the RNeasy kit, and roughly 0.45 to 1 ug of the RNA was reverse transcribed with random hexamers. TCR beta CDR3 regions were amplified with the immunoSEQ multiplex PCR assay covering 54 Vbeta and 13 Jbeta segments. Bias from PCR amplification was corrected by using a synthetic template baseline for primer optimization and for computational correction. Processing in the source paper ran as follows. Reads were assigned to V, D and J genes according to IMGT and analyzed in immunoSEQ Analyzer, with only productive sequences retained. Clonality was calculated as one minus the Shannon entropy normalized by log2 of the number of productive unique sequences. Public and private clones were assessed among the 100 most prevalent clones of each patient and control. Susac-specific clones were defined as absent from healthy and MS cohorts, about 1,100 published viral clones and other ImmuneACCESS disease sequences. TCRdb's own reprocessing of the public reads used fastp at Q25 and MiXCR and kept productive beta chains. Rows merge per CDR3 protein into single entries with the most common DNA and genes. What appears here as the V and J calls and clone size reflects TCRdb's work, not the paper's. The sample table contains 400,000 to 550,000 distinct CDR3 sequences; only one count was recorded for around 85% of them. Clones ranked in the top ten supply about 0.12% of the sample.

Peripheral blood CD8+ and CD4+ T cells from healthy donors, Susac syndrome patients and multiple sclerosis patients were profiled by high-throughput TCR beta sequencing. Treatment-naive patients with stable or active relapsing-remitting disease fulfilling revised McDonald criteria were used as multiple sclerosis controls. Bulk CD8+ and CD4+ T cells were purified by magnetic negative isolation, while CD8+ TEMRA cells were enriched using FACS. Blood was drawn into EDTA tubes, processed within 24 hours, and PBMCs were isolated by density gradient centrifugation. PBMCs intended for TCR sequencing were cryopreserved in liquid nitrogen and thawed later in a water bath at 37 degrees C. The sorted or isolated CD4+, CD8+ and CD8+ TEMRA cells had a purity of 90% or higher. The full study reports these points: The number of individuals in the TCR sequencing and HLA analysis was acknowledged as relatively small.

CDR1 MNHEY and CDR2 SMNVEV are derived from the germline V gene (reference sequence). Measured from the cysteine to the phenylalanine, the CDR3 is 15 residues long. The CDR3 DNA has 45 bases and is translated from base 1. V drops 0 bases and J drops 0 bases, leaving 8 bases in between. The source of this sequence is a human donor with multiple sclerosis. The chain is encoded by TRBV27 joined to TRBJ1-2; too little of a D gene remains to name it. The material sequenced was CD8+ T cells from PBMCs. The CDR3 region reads CASSLSWETNYGYTF. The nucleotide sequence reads TGTGCCAGCAGTTTATCTTGGGAAACTAACTATGGCTACACCTTC.